The present T cell receptor (beta chain) was sequenced within a study of blood T cell repertoires in COVID-19. Study as a whole: Some COVID-19 samples were acute and others convalescent; all came from the United States, Italy and Spain. Nucleic acid was either cDNA or gDNA, and it came from T cells, B-cell-depleted T cells, or PBMCs.

Authors' processing steps: Reference gene primer amplification gave estimated nucleated cell counts. Sequencing was performed with immunoSEQ multiplex PCR; in TCRdb, only in-frame clones are kept and a portion is missing. The V and J calls and clone size come from that table; D and trimming were worked out from the DNA. Altogether tens of thousands of clones are present, roughly 80% being singletons, with the ten largest covering more than 2.5%. This CDR3 is 12 amino acids long. Germline V CDR1 and CDR2: SNHLY, FYNNEI. The ends were cut back, 7 bases at V and 5 bases at J, with 11 bases in the middle.

The sequence came from a man aged 60-69 years with acute or convalescent COVID-19. The sequenced sample consisted of peripheral blood. V and J are TRBV2 and TRBJ1-2; no definite D call. In DNA, the CDR3 is TGTGCCAGCAAAGGAGCGGGATATGGCTACACCTTC. Translation gives CASKGAGYGYTF. The full variable domain, completed using reference TRBV2 and TRBJ1-2, is EPEVTQTPSHQVTQMGQEVILRCVPISNHLYFYWYRQILGQKVEFLVSFYNNEISEKSEIFDDQFSVERPDGSNFTLKIRSTKLEDSAMYFCASKGAGYGYTFGSGTRLTVV.